This TCR beta chain appears in the sequencing data of a study of human T cells and chemical hapten exposure. Study-wide background: Patients' scalps got diphenylcyclopropenone weekly throughout the approximately 24-week study. DPC 0.01% went on the upper back by patch test, with reading at 6 days.

A few counts support this clonotype. The CDR3 contains 15 residues. V dropped 1 base and J dropped 6 bases, with 14 bases sitting between them. Per the germline V gene, CDR1 is SGHRS and CDR2 is YFSETQ. Time point specified: patch test 3, about 24 weeks after DPC sensitization. As for treatment: therapeutic diphenylcyclopropenone sensitization with weekly scalp DPC. MiXCR, applied by TCRdb to the RACE reads, yields one record per CDR3 protein. The data show approximately 160,000 distinct CDR3 sequences, 25% to 30% seen once. This TCR came from a woman aged 18-29 years with alopecia areata. Some clones in this sample may be carry-over from other donors' samples. The sequencing used whole blood, collected in connection with sensitization to the hapten diphenylcyclopropenone (DPC). V gene TRBV5-1 combines with J gene TRBJ2-1; D gene unclear. DNA of the CDR3: TGCGCCAGCAGCTTGAAACCTATCCAACCCAATGAGCAGTTCTTC. It yields the protein CASSLKPIQPNEQFF.